The 4 T cell receptor beta chains below all came from one sample that was sequenced in a study of T cell responses to AZD1222 COVID-19 vaccine. Clones were sequenced by immunoSEQ multiplex PCR, and TCRdb holds only the in-frame ones, with some missing. The table records over 95,000 clones, approximately 90% of them present only once. The specimen comprised peripheral blood, sampled 28 days after the second AZD1222 dose. The receptor source for this set is an adult who received the AZD1222 COVID-19 vaccine.

The J gene is TRBJ2-7, the V gene TRBV7-9; D uncertain. The CDR3 consists of 13 residues. Germline V gene sequence: CDR1 SEHNR, CDR2 FQNEAQ (reference sequence). The V and J ends lost 3 bases and 6 bases respectively, with 12 bases between them. The CDR3 bases are TGTGCCAGCAGCTTCGCCCAGTTTTCCGAGCAGTACTTC. Its translation: CASSFAQFSEQYF. The whole variable domain, remainder taken from reference TRBV7-9 and TRBJ2-7, is DTGVSQNPRHKITKRGQNVTFRCDPISEHNRLYWYRQTLGQGPEFLTYFQNEAQLEKSRLLSDRFSAERPKGSFSTLEIQRTEQGDSAMYLCASSFAQFSEQYFGPGTRLTVT.

This clone has just one count. The J gene is TRBJ2-1, the V gene TRBV6-2 or TRBV6-3, with 9 bases lining up with TRBD1. Germline V gives CDR1 MNHEY, CDR2 SVGEGT. The trim removed 0 bases at V and 6 bases at J, leaving 6 bases unmatched. This CDR3 spans 16 amino acids. The CDR3: CASSYSRDRVSNEQFF. CDR3 nucleotide sequence: TGTGCCAGCAGTTACTCGAGGGACAGGGTGTCCAATGAGCAGTTCTTC.

The CDR3 DNA reads TGTGCCAGCAGCCCGACGGCGGCCGGGCCCCAGCATTTT. Amino acid sequence: CASSPTAAGPQHF. The chain is built from TRBV12-3 or TRBV12-4 and TRBJ1-5, with D uncertain. This CDR3 has 13 amino acids. V was shortened by 6 bases and J by 9 bases, with 15 bases between the two germline ends.

This rearrangement joins TRBV5-4 to TRBJ2-1; perhaps TRBD2 as D (7 bases). CDR1 SGHNT and CDR2 YYREEE come from the germline V gene (reference sequence). The V gene lost 5 bases and the J gene lost 6 bases, with 18 bases spanning the gap. The CDR3 consists of 15 residues. DNA for the CDR3: TGTGCCAGCAGAGTCGCGGGGGCCGGGGGCAATGAGCAGTTCTTC. Protein sequence: CASRVAGAGGNEQFF.